The 15 T cell receptor beta chains presented below share a single source sample, sequenced in a study of siplizumab effects on memory and regulatory T cells. Only in-frame clones appear in the TCRdb table, and some are missing; sequencing was by immunoSEQ multiplex PCR. The profile shows over 90,000 clones, 92% of them singletons. The sample was CD4+ T cells sorted from blood. The receptors were sampled from a human donor in good health.

V and J are TRBV5-5 and TRBJ2-7, with D perhaps TRBD1 (6 bases). CDR1 is SGHKS, CDR2 YYEKEE, per germline (reference sequence). There are 13 residues in the CDR3. Trimming removed 0 bases at V and 3 bases at J, with 7 bases between. This chain's CDR3 is CASSLEGVYEQYF. The CDR3 DNA follows: TGTGCCAGCAGCTTGGAGGGGGTCTACGAGCAGTACTTC.

A note on this clone: Given a much more abundant clone one base away, this may be a read error. The rearrangement uses TRBV14 and TRBJ1-1, with D unresolved. This CDR3 region has 11 residues. CDR1 is SGHDN, CDR2 FVKESK, per germline. The CDR3 loop reads CVSSQVSGAFF. CDR3 in DNA: TGTGTCAGCAGCCAAGTCTCTGGAGCTTTCTTT.

This rearrangement joins TRBV10-3 to TRBJ1-1; no definite D call. V lost 8 bases and J lost 0, with 10 bases in between. The length of the CDR3 is 13 residues. Germline values: CDR1 ENHRY, CDR2 SYGVKD. Written as DNA, the CDR3 is TGTGCCATCGTCCGGCAGGTGAACACTGAAGCTTTCTTT. It specifies CAIVRQVNTEAFF.

The chain couples TRBV30 to TRBJ1-4; possibly TRBD1 for D (5 bases). Trimming removed 7 bases from V and 7 bases from J, with 13 bases in between. CDR1 and CDR2 (germline): GTSNPN, SVGIG (reference sequence). The CDR3 contains 12 residues. The CDR3 DNA sequence: TGTGCCTTCGACGGTGGGGGTGAAAAACTGTTTTTT. Its protein is CAFDGGGEKLFF.

The rearrangement links TRBV4-1 to TRBJ1-5, with TRBD1 matching 8 bases. Germline lookup yields CDR1 MGHRA and CDR2 YSYEKL. V was clipped by 0 bases and J by 7 bases; unmatched bases: 11. This CDR3 has 17 residues. The CDR3 nucleotides read TGCGCCAGCAGCCAAGAACCGAGCAGGGGGCTGGGGCAGCCCCAGCATTTT. Translation: CASSQEPSRGLGQPQHF.

The chain combines TRBV28 with TRBJ1-2; 9 positions agree with TRBD1. The CDR3 spans 13 residues. V shed 1 base and J 14 bases; nucleotides not matched to a gene: 8. Germline CDR1 is MDHEN and CDR2 is SYDVKM. This CDR3 reads CASSLSAGTGPTF. The CDR3 bases are TGTGCCAGCAGTTTATCCGCCGGGACAGGGCCAACCTTC.

The gene calls are TRBV30 and TRBJ2-5; possible D gene TRBD1, 5 bases. V lost 3 bases to trimming and J lost 5 bases, with 13 bases between them. CDR1 and CDR2 from the germline V gene are GTSNPN and SVGIG (reference sequence). The CDR3 is made up of 13 amino acids. CDR3 in DNA: TGTGCCTGGAGCCCCGCCTCAGGGGAGACCCAGTACTTC. Translation gives CAWSPASGETQYF.

The V gene is TRBV6-1, the J gene TRBJ1-2; 9 bases are a match to TRBD1. Germline V gives CDR1 MNHNS, CDR2 SASEGT. V lost 1 base, J lost 5 bases, and 14 bases stayed unmatched. There are 18 residues in the CDR3. This CDR3 is CASSEVLRGTGNSYGYTF. CDR3 in DNA: TGTGCCAGCAGTGAAGTTTTAAGGGGGACAGGGAACTCTTATGGCTACACCTTC.

The gene calls are TRBV2 and TRBJ1-2; weak D call: TRBD1 (6 bases). The V and J ends lost 2 bases and 6 bases respectively, with 13 bases between them. Germline V lookup: CDR1 SNHLY, CDR2 FYNNEI. This CDR3 is 14 amino acids long. CDR3 region: CASSESWGLDGYTF. The CDR3 DNA reads as TGTGCCAGCAGTGAATCGTGGGGGCTTGATGGCTACACCTTC.

This chain connects TRBV4-1 to TRBJ2-1; 11 positions match TRBD2. Germline CDR1 is MGHRA and CDR2 is YSYEKL. The CDR3 covers 16 residues. With 2 bases clipped from V and 5 bases from J, the junction kept 5 bases outside the gene matches. The CDR3, as DNA: TGCGCCAGCAGCCAACGGAGACTAGCGGGGAACAATGAGCAGTTCTTC. Encoded protein: CASSQRRLAGNNEQFF.

The chain is built from TRBV20-1 and TRBJ1-2; D gene ambiguous. Germline CDR1 DFQATT, CDR2 SNEGSKA (reference sequence). The CDR3 spans 11 residues. CDR3 region: CSVPQAGGYTF. The CDR3 bases are TGCAGCGTACCGCAGGCCGGGGGCTACACCTTC.

The chain links TRBV28 to TRBJ1-5, with 8 bases lining up with TRBD1. Germline CDR1 is MDHEN and CDR2 is SYDVKM. This CDR3 has 18 residues. Germline trimming cut 1 base from V and 4 bases from J; bases unmatched to any gene: 12. CDR3 nucleotide sequence: TGTGCCAGCAGTTTATTCAAAAGGGGGACAGGAAGTAATCAGCCCCAGCATTTT. This gives the protein CASSLFKRGTGSNQPQHF.

This chain links TRBV10-3 with TRBJ2-5, with D tentatively TRBD2 (6 bases). V dropped 2 bases and J dropped 5 bases, with 15 bases sitting between them. The CDR3 is made up of 15 amino acids. Germline loops: CDR1 ENHRY, CDR2 SYGVKD. CDR3: CAISEEGRQGETQYF. The CDR3 DNA is TGTGCCATCAGTGAGGAGGGGAGGCAGGGCGAGACCCAGTACTTC.

The CDR3 DNA sequence: TGCGCCAGCAGCCCCAATCCGAGACAGGGCTTCGGGCAGTACTTC. Amino acids: CASSPNPRQGFGQYF. The V gene is TRBV5-1, the J gene TRBJ2-7, with TRBD1 matching over 7 bases. The CDR3 covers 15 residues. With 4 bases clipped from V and 9 bases from J, the junction kept 16 bases outside the gene matches. The V gene's germline CDR1 is SGHRS and CDR2 YFSETQ.

This chain uses TRBV15 with TRBJ2-7, with 11 positions matching TRBD2. V trimming: 2 bases; J trimming: 0 bases; junction bases outside the gene matches: 3. This CDR3 region has 16 residues. Germline V lookup: CDR1 LNHNV, CDR2 YYDKDF (reference sequence). This CDR3 reads CATSRLAGGSSYEQYF. DNA for the CDR3: TGTGCCACCAGCAGATTAGCGGGAGGGAGCTCCTACGAGCAGTACTTC. Full variable domain (remainder filled in from reference TRBV15 and TRBJ2-7): DAMVIQNPRYQVTQFGKPVTLSCSQTLNHNVMYWYQQKSSQAPKLLFHYYDKDFNNEADTPDNFQSRRPNTSFCFLDIRSPGLGDTAMYLCATSRLAGGSSYEQYFGPGTRLTVT.